This T cell receptor beta chain was recorded in a study of blood T cell repertoires in COVID-19. The method was immunoSEQ multiplex PCR; TCRdb's version includes in-frame clones alone and lacks a portion of them. The sample comprises approximately 200,000 clones, 85% of which are singletons, and approximately 18% rests with the top ten. The CDR3 consists of 14 residues. J lost 2 bases, V lost 5 bases, and 4 bases had no gene match. CDR1 is MNHEY, CDR2 SVGAGI, per germline. The chain carries TRBV6-5 and TRBJ1-2, with 8 positions matching TRBD1. The source of this sequence is a man aged 35 to 55 who had recovered from COVID-19. Input material: PBMCs or T cells enriched from blood (not recorded which). The DNA of the CDR3 is TGTGCCAGCAGTCCTGGGGACAGGAACTATGGCTACACCTTC. Translation gives CASSPGDRNYGYTF.